A single sample gave rise to the 24 T cell receptor beta chains below, sequenced in a study of post-analysis software for immune sequencing data. Regarding the study as a whole: Patients used about five TRBV segments, including TRBV5-6, TRBV5-1 and TRBV20-1, more often than controls.

Libraries were made from TCR beta cDNA, and they carried unique molecular identifiers. In TCRdb, the PCR reads were re-called with MiXCR into one record per CDR3 protein. The sample has hundreds of thousands of distinct CDR3 sequences; around 27% are singletons. These receptors are not linked to any known antigen. Sequenced: blood. The receptor set was obtained from a girl aged 10-17 years with multiple sclerosis.

This chain links TRBV7-9 with TRBJ2-1; 10 bases align to TRBD2. This CDR3 comprises 16 residues. The germline gives CDR1 SEHNR, CDR2 FQNEAQ (reference sequence). V was clipped by 5 bases and J by 7 bases; unmatched bases: 11. The CDR3 protein is CASSIRTSGVLNEQFF. The CDR3 DNA sequence: TGTGCCAGCAGCATCCGGACTAGCGGCGTTTTAAATGAGCAGTTCTTC.

This clonotype was recorded many times. The V gene is TRBV20-1, the J gene TRBJ2-1, with a possible D match to TRBD2 (6 bases). The CDR3 is 15 amino acids. Germline values: CDR1 DFQATT, CDR2 SNEGSKA (reference sequence). The ends were cut back, 4 bases at V and 0 bases at J, with 13 bases in the middle. The CDR3 bases are TGCAGTGCTACTTTTGCGGGGATCTCCTACAATGAGCAGTTCTTC. This codes for CSATFAGISYNEQFF.

This chain links TRBV20-1 with TRBJ2-3, with D perhaps given as TRBD1 or TRBD2 (5 bases each). This CDR3 is 12 amino acids long. CDR1 is DFQATT, CDR2 SNEGSKA, per germline (reference sequence). The CDR3 DNA follows: TGCAGGGCCCAGGGACGGGGAGATACGCAGTATTTT. It is translated as CRAQGRGDTQYF.

Only a few counts were recorded for this clonotype. The V and J genes are TRBV20-1 and TRBJ1-5; 9 bases match TRBD1. This CDR3 comprises 16 residues. Germline V gene data show CDR1 as DFQATT and CDR2 as SNEGSKA (reference sequence). Trimming cost V 1 base and J 3 bases; bases outside gene matches: 7. CDR3 region: CSARGGTGRNNQPQHF. DNA of the CDR3: TGCAGTGCTAGAGGGGGGACAGGGAGGAACAATCAGCCCCAGCATTTT.

In its sample, this clonotype was seen many times. The chain carries TRBV5-1 and TRBJ2-6; 7 bases fit TRBD1. CDR1 and CDR2 from the germline V gene are SGHRS and YFSETQ. This CDR3 contains 17 residues. The V segment lost 0 bases and the J segment 0 bases; nucleotides outside the gene matches: 3. DNA of the CDR3: TGCGCCAGCAGCTTGGTAGCAGGGGGCTCTGGGGCCAACGTCCTGACTTTC. It specifies CASSLVAGGSGANVLTF. Supplemented by reference TRBV5-1 and TRBJ2-6, the full variable domain reads KAGVTQTPRYLIKTRGQQVTLSCSPISGHRSVSWYQQTPGQGLQFLFEYFSETQRNKGNFPGRFSGRQFSNSRSEMNVSTLELGDSALYLCASSLVAGGSGANVLTFGAGSRLTVL.

This clonotype was observed a handful of times. The rearrangement joins TRBV12-5 to TRBJ2-2, with D tentatively TRBD2 (6 bases). The germline V gene has CDR1 LGHNT and CDR2 FRNRAP. This CDR3 is built from 15 residues. V dropped 5 bases and J dropped 0 bases, with 10 bases sitting between them. CDR3 sequence: CASGPGGTNTGELFF. The CDR3 DNA reads TGTGCTAGTGGTCCCGGGGGTACGAACACCGGGGAGCTGTTTTTT.

This chain connects TRBV7-2 to TRBJ2-7; 10 nucleotides line up with TRBD2. The CDR3 has 16 amino acids. Looked up from germline, CDR1 is SGHTA and CDR2 is FQGNSA. V shed 5 bases, J shed 4 bases, and the junction held 11 bases outside the gene matches. In DNA, the CDR3 is TGTGCCAGCAGCCGCCGGGCTAGCGGGAGTCTATACGAGCAGTACTTC. Translated: CASSRRASGSLYEQYF.

This clonotype was seen a few times. V gene TRBV28 combines with J gene TRBJ2-4; 9 bases are a match to TRBD1. In germline, CDR1 is MDHEN, CDR2 SYDVKM. The CDR3 spans 17 residues. V was clipped by 5 bases and J by 0 bases; unmatched bases: 8. CDR3 sequence: CASSRAGTGLAKNIQYF. The CDR3 nucleotides are TGTGCCAGCAGTCGTGCCGGGACAGGGCTAGCCAAAAACATTCAGTACTTC.

This chain joins TRBV27 and TRBJ1-6; the match to TRBD1 covers 7 bases. CDR3 length: 15 residues. Losses at the gene ends were 6 bases for V and 4 bases for J; bases not matched to a gene: 6. Germline V lookup: CDR1 MNHEY, CDR2 SMNVEV (reference sequence). CDR3 sequence (DNA): TGTGCCAGCAGGGACCGGGACAGATATAATTCACCCCTCCACTTT. It translates to CASRDRDRYNSPLHF.

This clonotype has a handful of counts. The V gene is TRBV7-2, the J gene TRBJ2-5; 8 bases are shared with TRBD1. In germline, CDR1 is SGHTA, CDR2 FQGNSA. The CDR3 loop spans 18 amino acids. V was pared by 5 bases and J by 4 bases, with 18 bases of the junction left unmatched. The CDR3 is CASSTQGAGAGYGETQYF. CDR3 coding DNA: TGTGCCAGCAGCACCCAGGGGGCCGGGGCGGGTTATGGAGAGACCCAGTACTTC.

In its sample, this clonotype was seen once. The chain carries TRBV27 and TRBJ1-6, with TRBD1 matching 11 bases. This CDR3 is built from 14 residues. Per germline, CDR1 MNHEY and CDR2 SMNVEV (reference sequence). J gave up 9 bases and V 6 bases, and 4 bases lay outside the gene matches. CDR3 sequence reads: CASRTGTGGSPLHF. CDR3 nucleotides: TGTGCCAGCAGAACCGGGACAGGGGGTTCACCCCTCCACTTT.

This clonotype appeared many times. The gene calls are TRBV7-2 and TRBJ2-7; 11 bases line up with TRBD1. CDR3 size: 16 residues. The V gene's germline CDR1 is SGHTA and CDR2 FQGNSA. Trimming cost V 5 bases and J 1 base; bases outside gene matches: 7. CDR3 DNA: TGTGCCAGCAGCACTACGGGGACAGGGGGATCCTACGAGCAGTACTTC. This encodes CASSTTGTGGSYEQYF. The full variable domain, completed using reference TRBV7-2 and TRBJ2-7, is GAGVSQSPSNKVTEKGKDVELRCDPISGHTALYWYRQSLGQGLEFLIYFQGNSAPDKSGLPSDRFSAERTGGSVSTLTIQRTQQEDSAVYLCASSTTGTGGSYEQYFGPGTRLTVT.

The rearrangement uses TRBV11-2 and TRBJ2-3; the D gene could be TRBD1 or TRBD2 (5 bases each). The germline CDR1 and CDR2 sequences are SGHAT and FQNNGV. The V and J ends lost 3 bases and 0 bases respectively, with 19 bases between them. This CDR3 is built from 18 residues. In nucleotides, the CDR3 is TGTGCCAGCAGCTTGGACCACCTCGGGGCTAGTAGCACAGATACGCAGTATTTT. Protein sequence: CASSLDHLGASSTDTQYF.

The table lists this clonotype with a few counts. This chain joins TRBV4-1 and TRBJ2-4; no reliable D call. Germline assignment: CDR1 MGHRA and CDR2 YSYEKL. Trimming cost V 4 bases and J 2 bases, with 12 bases left between them. The CDR3 consists of 15 residues. The CDR3 DNA reads as TGCGCCAGCAGCCTTGGACGGCTCACCAAAAACATTCAGTACTTC. Its protein product is CASSLGRLTKNIQYF.

This clonotype has a handful of counts. The chain joins TRBV6-1 to TRBJ2-1, with 9 bases lining up with TRBD2. With V trimmed by 4 bases and J by 2 bases, 3 bases remained unmatched. Germline V gene lookup returns CDR1 MNHNS and CDR2 SASEGT. The length of the CDR3 is 15 residues. The CDR3 DNA is TGTGCCAGCAGTGCAGAGCGGGGGGCCTACAATGAGCAGTTCTTC. It specifies CASSAERGAYNEQFF.

This clonotype appeared many times. The J gene is TRBJ2-7, the V gene TRBV20-1, with D unresolved. Between the trimmed V and J ends, which lost 4 bases and 6 bases, there was a span of 19 bases. The CDR3 loop spans 14 amino acids. The germline gives CDR1 DFQATT, CDR2 SNEGSKA (reference sequence). CDR3 amino acids: CSATPDTSQAEQYF. DNA for the CDR3: TGCAGTGCTACCCCCGACACGTCTCAAGCCGAGCAGTACTTC.

The CDR3 loop reads CASSPTSGDPRETQYF. The DNA for the CDR3 is TGTGCCAGCTCACCAACTAGCGGGGATCCCCGGGAGACCCAGTACTTC. The chain is built from TRBV18 and TRBJ2-5, with 10 nucleotides matching TRBD2. Germline CDR1 is KGHSH and CDR2 is LQKENI. The CDR3 totals 16 residues. V shed 2 bases, J shed 5 bases, and the junction held 8 bases outside the gene matches.

The chain is built from TRBV12-3 or TRBV12-4 and TRBJ1-2; D possibly corresponds to TRBD1 (6 bases). V dropped 2 bases and J dropped 4 bases, with 17 bases sitting between them. The length of the CDR3 is 16 residues. The CDR3 reads CASSLRGPQGVYGYTF. CDR3 bases: TGTGCCAGCAGTTTAAGGGGACCACAGGGTGTCTATGGCTACACCTTC.

This chain connects TRBV20-1 to TRBJ2-1; tentatively, D is TRBD2 (6 bases). The CDR3 loop spans 13 amino acids. V was trimmed by 3 bases and J by 7 bases, leaving 13 bases between them. Germline V CDR1 and CDR2: DFQATT, SNEGSKA (reference sequence). In DNA, the CDR3 is TGCAGTGCTAGGAGCGGAGGGAGGAATGAGCAGTTCTTC. Translating gives CSARSGGRNEQFF.

The rearrangement joins TRBV12-3 or TRBV12-4 to TRBJ1-5; 7 nucleotides match TRBD1. With 8 bases clipped from V and 6 bases from J, the junction kept 13 bases outside the gene matches. This CDR3 is 15 amino acids long. DNA of the CDR3: TGTGCCAGCTCACAGGGGTGGGGGGTCGGTCAGCCCCAGCATTTT. Amino acids: CASSQGWGVGQPQHF.

This clonotype has more than one count but fewer than ten. CDR3 DNA: TGTGCCAGCAGCGTAGGAACACTAGCGGGACAAGAGACCCAGTACTTC. This translates into CASSVGTLAGQETQYF. V and J are TRBV9 and TRBJ2-5; 10 bases align to TRBD2. The germline V gene has CDR1 SGDLS and CDR2 YYNGEE. V trimming: 0 bases; J trimming: 2 bases; junction bases outside the gene matches: 4. The CDR3 spans 16 residues.

The V call is TRBV5-6, the J call TRBJ1-5; tentative D call: TRBD1 (5 bases). The length of the CDR3 is 13 residues. The germline V gene encodes CDR1 SGHDT and CDR2 YYEEEE. Trimming stripped 4 bases from V and 5 bases from J, with 10 bases between. Written as DNA, the CDR3 is TGTGCCAGCAGCAGAAGGGGCTATCAGCCCCAGCATTTT. It is translated as CASSRRGYQPQHF. Complete variable domain (other parts from reference TRBV5-6 and TRBJ1-5): DAGVTQSPTHLIKTRGQQVTLRCSPKSGHDTVSWYQQALGQGPQFIFQYYEEEERQRGNFPDRFSGHQFPNYSSELNVNALLLGDSALYLCASSRRGYQPQHFGDGTRLSIL.

This clonotype was seen a handful of times. The J gene is TRBJ2-5, the V gene TRBV6-5, with D perhaps matching TRBD1 or TRBD2 (5 bases each). The J call may be faulty, since TRBJ2-7 better matches the DNA end. Germline V CDR1 and CDR2: MNHEY, SVGAGI. The CDR3 is made up of 13 amino acids. The CDR3 DNA reads TGTGCCAGCAGAAGGGACCCCAGGGACGAGCAGTACTTC. It encodes CASRRDPRDEQYF.

This clonotype was found a few times. The chain links TRBV7-2 to TRBJ2-5; weak D call: TRBD1 (6 bases). The CDR3 loop spans 13 amino acids. CDR1 and CDR2 from the germline V gene are SGHTA and FQGNSA. V lost 4 bases to trimming and J lost 5 bases, with 11 bases between them. The DNA of the CDR3 is TGTGCCAGCAGCTACCACAGGGTTGAGACCCAGTACTTC. Its translation: CASSYHRVETQYF.